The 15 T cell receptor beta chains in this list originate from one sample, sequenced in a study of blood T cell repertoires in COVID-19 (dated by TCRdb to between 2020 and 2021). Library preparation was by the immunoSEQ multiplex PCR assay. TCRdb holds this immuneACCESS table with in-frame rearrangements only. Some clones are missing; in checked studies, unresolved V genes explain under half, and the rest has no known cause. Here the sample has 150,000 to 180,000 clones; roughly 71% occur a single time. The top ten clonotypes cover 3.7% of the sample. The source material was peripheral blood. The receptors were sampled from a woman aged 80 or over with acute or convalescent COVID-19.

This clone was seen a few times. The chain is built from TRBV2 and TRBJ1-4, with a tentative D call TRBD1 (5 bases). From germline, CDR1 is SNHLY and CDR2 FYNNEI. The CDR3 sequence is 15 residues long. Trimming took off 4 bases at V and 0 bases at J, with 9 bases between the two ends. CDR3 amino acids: CASSAAGTTNEKLFF. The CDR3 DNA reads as TGTGCCAGCAGTGCTGCAGGGACAACTAATGAAAAACTGTTTTTT.

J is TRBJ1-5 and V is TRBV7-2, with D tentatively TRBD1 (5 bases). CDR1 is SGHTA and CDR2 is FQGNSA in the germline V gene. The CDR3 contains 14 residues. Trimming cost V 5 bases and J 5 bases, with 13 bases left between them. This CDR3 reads CASSQQVIYQPQHF. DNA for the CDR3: TGTGCCAGCAGCCAACAGGTGATCTATCAGCCCCAGCATTTT.

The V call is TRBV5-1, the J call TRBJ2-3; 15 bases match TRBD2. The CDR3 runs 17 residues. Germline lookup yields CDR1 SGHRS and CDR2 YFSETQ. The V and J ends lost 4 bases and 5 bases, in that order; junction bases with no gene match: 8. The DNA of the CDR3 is TGCGCCAGCAGCCGGATGGGACTAGCGGGGGGTGGAGATACGCAGTATTTT. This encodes CASSRMGLAGGGDTQYF.

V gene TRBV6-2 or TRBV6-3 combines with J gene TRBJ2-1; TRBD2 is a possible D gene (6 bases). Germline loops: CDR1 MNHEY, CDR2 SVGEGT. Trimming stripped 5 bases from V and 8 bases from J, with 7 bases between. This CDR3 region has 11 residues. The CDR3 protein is CASSPGDEQFF. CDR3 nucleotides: TGTGCCAGCAGTCCGGGGGATGAGCAGTTCTTC.

CDR3 residues: CASTLGHQGGNQPQHF. CDR3 nucleotides: TGTGCCAGCACCCTGGGGCACCAGGGGGGCAATCAGCCCCAGCATTTT. The chain couples TRBV28 to TRBJ1-5, with 7 bases lining up with TRBD1. After removal of 7 bases from V and 2 bases from J, the junction contained 11 bases not matched to a gene. CDR1 is MDHEN and CDR2 is SYDVKM in the germline V gene. The CDR3 runs to 16 residues.

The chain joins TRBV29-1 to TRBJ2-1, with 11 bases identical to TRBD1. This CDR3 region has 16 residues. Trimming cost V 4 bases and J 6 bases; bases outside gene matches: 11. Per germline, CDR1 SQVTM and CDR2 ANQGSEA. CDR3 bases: TGCAGCGTTGTCTTCGGGGGGACAGGGGGGGGCAATGAGCAGTTCTTC. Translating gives CSVVFGGTGGGNEQFF.

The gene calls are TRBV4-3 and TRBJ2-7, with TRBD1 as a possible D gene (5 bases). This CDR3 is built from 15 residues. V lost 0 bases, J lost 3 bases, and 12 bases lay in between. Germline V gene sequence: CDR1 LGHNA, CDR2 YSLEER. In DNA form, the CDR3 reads TGCGCCAGCAGCCAAGAATCGGCAGGGCTCTACGAGCAGTACTTC. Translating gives CASSQESAGLYEQYF.

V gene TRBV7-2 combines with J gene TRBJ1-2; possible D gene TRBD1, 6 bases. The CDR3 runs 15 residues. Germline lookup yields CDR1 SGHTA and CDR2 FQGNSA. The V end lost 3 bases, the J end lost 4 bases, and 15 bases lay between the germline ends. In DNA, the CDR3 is TGTGCCAGCAGCTTTGGGTGGACAGCCCCCTATGGCTACACCTTC. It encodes CASSFGWTAPYGYTF.

In DNA, the CDR3 is TGTGCCTGGAGTGTAGGGCAGGGGGCCTACGAGCAGTACTTC. Protein product: CAWSVGQGAYEQYF. The chain recombines TRBV30 with TRBJ2-7; 7 bases line up with TRBD1. The CDR3 is made up of 14 amino acids. Germline V lookup: CDR1 GTSNPN, CDR2 SVGIG (reference sequence). Unmatched junction bases numbered 4, after V lost 0 bases and J lost 2 bases.

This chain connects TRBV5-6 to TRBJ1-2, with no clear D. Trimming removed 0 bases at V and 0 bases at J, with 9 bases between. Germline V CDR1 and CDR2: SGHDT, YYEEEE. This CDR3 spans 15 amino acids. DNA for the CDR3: TGTGCCAGCAGCTTGGGGCAGTTATCTAACTATGGCTACACCTTC. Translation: CASSLGQLSNYGYTF.

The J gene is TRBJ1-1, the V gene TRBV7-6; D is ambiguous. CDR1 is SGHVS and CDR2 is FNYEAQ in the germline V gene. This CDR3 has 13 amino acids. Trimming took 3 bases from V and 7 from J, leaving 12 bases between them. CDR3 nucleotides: TGTGCCAGCAGCTTTCGGGAGAACGGTGAAGCTTTCTTT. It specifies CASSFRENGEAFF.

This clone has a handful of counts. The CDR3 sequence: CASSLGSGQETQYF. CDR3 nucleotide sequence: TGTGCCAGCAGCCTGGGATCGGGCCAAGAGACCCAGTACTTC. The rearrangement uses TRBV5-5 and TRBJ2-5; no reliable D call. The CDR3 extends over 14 amino acids. Germline V gene lookup returns CDR1 SGHKS and CDR2 YYEKEE (reference sequence). V lost 4 bases to trimming and J lost 1 base, with 11 bases between them. Filled out from reference TRBV5-5 and TRBJ2-5, the complete variable domain reads DAGVTQSPTHLIKTRGQQVTLRCSPISGHKSVSWYQQVLGQGPQFIFQYYEKEERGRGNFPDRFSARQFPNYSSELNVNALLLGDSALYLCASSLGSGQETQYFGPGTRLLVL.

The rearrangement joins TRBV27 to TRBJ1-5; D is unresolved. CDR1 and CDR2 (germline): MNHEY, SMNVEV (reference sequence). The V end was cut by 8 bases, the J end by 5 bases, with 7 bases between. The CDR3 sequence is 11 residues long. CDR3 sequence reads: CASAGYQPQHF. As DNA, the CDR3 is TGTGCCAGCGCGGGGTATCAGCCCCAGCATTTT.

CDR3 amino acids: CASSLRRGTGGNQPQHF. The CDR3 nucleotides read TGTGCCAGCAGCCTTAGGCGGGGGACAGGGGGGAATCAGCCCCAGCATTTT. The chain combines TRBV2 with TRBJ1-5; 11 bases are shared with TRBD1. J was trimmed by 4 bases and V by 6 bases; bases with no gene match: 11. CDR1 is SNHLY, CDR2 FYNNEI, per germline. The CDR3 is 17 residues long.

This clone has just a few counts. CDR3 coding DNA: TGCGCCAGCAGCTTGGACAGTCCGACTACCTATGGCTACACCTTC. Translation gives CASSLDSPTTYGYTF. The rearrangement uses TRBV5-1 and TRBJ1-2; D is uncertain. Per germline, CDR1 SGHRS and CDR2 YFSETQ. Trimming removed 0 bases from V and 4 bases from J, with 13 bases in between. The CDR3 spans 15 residues.